This entry is about one T cell receptor beta chain. The CDR3 extends over 19 amino acids. With 1 base clipped from V and 0 bases from J, the junction kept 14 bases outside the gene matches. As originally analysed: The assay estimated nucleated cells by amplifying reference gene primers. Only in-frame clones appear in the TCRdb table, and some are missing; sequencing was by immunoSEQ multiplex PCR. For V, J and clone size, that table is used; D and trimming come from the DNA. This sample has approximately 200,000 clones, with approximately 85% found just once. These data belong to a study of blood T cell repertoires in COVID-19. Study context: Specimens from acute and convalescent COVID-19 originated in the United States, Italy and Spain. Nucleic acid was either cDNA or gDNA, and it came from T cells, B-cell-depleted T cells, or PBMCs.

The sequencing input was peripheral blood. The receptor comes from a man aged 40-50 years with acute or convalescent COVID-19. This chain uses TRBV5-3 with TRBJ1-2; 8 bases line up with TRBD1. TRBV5-3 is an ORF, and what it does is uncertain. CDR3 sequence: CARSLWGHGTGRANYGYTF. CDR3 DNA: TGTGCCAGAAGCTTGTGGGGTCACGGGACAGGAAGAGCTAACTATGGCTACACCTTC.